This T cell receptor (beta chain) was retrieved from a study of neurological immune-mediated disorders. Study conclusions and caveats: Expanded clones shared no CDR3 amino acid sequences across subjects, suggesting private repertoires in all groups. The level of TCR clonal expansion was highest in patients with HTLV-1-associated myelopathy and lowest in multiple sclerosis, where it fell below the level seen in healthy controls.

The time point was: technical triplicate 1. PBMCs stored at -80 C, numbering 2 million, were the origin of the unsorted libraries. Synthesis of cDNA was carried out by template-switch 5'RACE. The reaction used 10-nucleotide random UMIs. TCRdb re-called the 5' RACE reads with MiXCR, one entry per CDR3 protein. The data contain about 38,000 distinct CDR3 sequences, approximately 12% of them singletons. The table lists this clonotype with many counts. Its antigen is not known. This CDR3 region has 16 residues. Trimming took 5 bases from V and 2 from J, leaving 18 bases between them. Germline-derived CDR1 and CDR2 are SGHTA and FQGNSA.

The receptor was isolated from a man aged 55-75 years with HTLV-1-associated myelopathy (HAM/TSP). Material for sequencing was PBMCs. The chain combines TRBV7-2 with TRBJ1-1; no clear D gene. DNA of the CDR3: TGTGCCAGCAGCCCCCCCGGCATCAGGCGAAACACTGAAGCTTTCTTT. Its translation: CASSPPGIRRNTEAFF.